Listed below are T cell receptor beta chains from one sample, sequenced in a study of T-cell reconstitution after alpha-beta-depleted transplantation in children. TCRdb processed the PCR reads anew with MiXCR; each CDR3 protein has one entry. In the table there are 200,000 to 250,000 distinct CDR3 sequences, roughly 9% of which are singletons. The sample consisted of PBMCs from the stem cell graft donor, taken from the stem cell graft. All receptors come from a human donor who donated a stem cell graft to a child with acute lymphoblastic leukemia. Each CDR3 is given with its conserved first and last residue. A D gene is named only where the DNA matches it firmly. Part of the rows lack a size; the others show once, few, many or a class for expanded clones.

j_call | clone_size | d_call | cdr3_length | v_call | cdr3_aa | cdr3_nt
TRBJ1-6 | many | . | 16 | TRBV15 | CATSSVRLLYNSPLHF | TGTGCCACCAGCTCGGTTCGCTTGCTCTATAATTCACCCCTCCACTTT
TRBJ2-5 | . | . | 12 | TRBV27 | CASSHRDETQYF | TGTGCCAGCAGCCACAGGGATGAGACCCAGTACTTC
TRBJ1-2 | few | TRBD1 | 14 | TRBV2 | CASSAGRGLDGYTF | TGTGCCAGCAGTGCGGGTAGGGGGCTGGATGGCTACACCTTC
TRBJ1-5 | . | . | 15 | TRBV24-1 | CATSEPGQSNQPQHF | TGTGCCACCAGTGAGCCCGGACAGTCCAATCAGCCCCAGCATTTT
TRBJ1-2 | . | . | 13 | TRBV7-2 | CASSSRSVYGYTF | TGTGCCAGCAGCTCGCGGTCCGTCTATGGCTACACCTTC
TRBJ1-1 | many | TRBD1 | 15 | TRBV7-2 | CASSLQGQGVGEAFF | TGTGCCAGCAGCTTACAGGGACAGGGGGTGGGTGAAGCTTTCTTT
TRBJ1-5 | few | . | 14 | TRBV12-3/TRBV12-4 | CASSLELQDQPQHF | TGTGCCAGCAGTTTAGAACTGCAGGATCAGCCCCAGCATTTT
TRBJ2-7 | . | TRBD1 | 14 | TRBV7-9 | CASSTGTEPYEQYF | TGTGCCAGCTCAACCGGGACAGAACCCTACGAGCAGTACTTC
TRBJ1-2 | few | TRBD1 | 15 | TRBV6-1 | CASSTGTGGIYGYTF | TGTGCCAGCAGTACCGGGACAGGGGGCATTTATGGCTACACCTTC
TRBJ2-7 | many | TRBD1 | 15 | TRBV25-1 | CASSLQGQGAYEQYF | TGTGCCAGCAGTTTACAGGGACAGGGGGCCTACGAGCAGTACTTC
TRBJ2-5 | few | . | 15 | TRBV3-1 | CASSQTRVLGETQYF | TGTGCCAGCAGCCAAACGCGGGTTTTGGGGGAGACCCAGTACTTC
TRBJ1-1 | many | . | 12 | TRBV29-1 | CSVEGGSSEAFF | TGCAGCGTTGAAGGTGGGAGCTCTGAAGCTTTCTTT
TRBJ1-4 | . | . | 17 | TRBV27 | CASSFSAGVERVEKLFF | TGTGCCAGCAGTTTCTCGGCAGGGGTGGAAAGGGTTGAAAAACTGTTTTTT
TRBJ2-3 | . | . | 16 | TRBV4-2 | CASNPSRWGSPDTQYF | TGTGCCAGCAACCCCTCGCGGTGGGGGTCTCCAGATACGCAGTATTTT
TRBJ1-2 | many | . | 14 | TRBV7-9 | CASSLVYGGSGYTF | TGTGCCAGCAGCTTAGTATACGGGGGTTCCGGCTACACCTTC